The present T cell receptor (beta chain) was sequenced within a study of shared clonotypes between healthy human individuals. Authors' processing steps: ImmunoSEQ junction-only sequences lacked quality scores, so their filtering differed. The protocol was immunoSEQ multiplex PCR, while the TCRdb copy is restricted to in-frame clones and leaves out a portion. V, J and clone size are taken as reported in that table, and D and trimming were inferred from the DNA itself. This table has about 2.4 million clones, 80% to 95% appearing once. With 4 bases removed from V and 0 bases from J, the gap between germline ends came to 16 bases. This CDR3 spans 17 amino acids. The germline V gene has CDR1 SNHLY and CDR2 FYNNEI.

This receptor was identified in a man younger than 35 in good health. Some clones in this sample may be carry-over from other donors' samples. This chain links TRBV2 with TRBJ1-5; D remains unclear. Sequencing input: naive CD4+ T cells from PBMCs. Subset: CD45RA+ positively selected. The CDR3 DNA reads as TGTGCCAGCAGTGCGGAAGGGCCGATCTATAGCAATCAGCCCCAGCATTTT. Its protein is CASSAEGPIYSNQPQHF.